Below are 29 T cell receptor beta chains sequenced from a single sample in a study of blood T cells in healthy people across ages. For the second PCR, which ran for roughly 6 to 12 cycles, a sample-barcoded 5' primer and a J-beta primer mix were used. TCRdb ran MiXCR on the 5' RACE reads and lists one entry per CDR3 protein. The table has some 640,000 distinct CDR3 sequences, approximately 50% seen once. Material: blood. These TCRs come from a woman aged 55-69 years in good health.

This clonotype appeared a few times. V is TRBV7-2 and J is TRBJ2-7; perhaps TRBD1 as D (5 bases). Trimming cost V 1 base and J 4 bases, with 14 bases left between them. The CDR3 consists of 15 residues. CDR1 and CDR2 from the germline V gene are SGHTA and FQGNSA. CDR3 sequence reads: CASSLGETVVYEQYF. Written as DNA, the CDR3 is TGTGCCAGCAGCTTAGGTGAGACAGTAGTTTACGAGCAGTACTTC.

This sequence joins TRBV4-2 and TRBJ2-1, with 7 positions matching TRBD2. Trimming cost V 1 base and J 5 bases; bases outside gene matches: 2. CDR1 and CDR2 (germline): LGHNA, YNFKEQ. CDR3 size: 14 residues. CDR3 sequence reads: CASSQGAGDNEQFF. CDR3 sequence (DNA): TGTGCCAGCAGCCAAGGGGCGGGGGACAATGAGCAGTTCTTC.

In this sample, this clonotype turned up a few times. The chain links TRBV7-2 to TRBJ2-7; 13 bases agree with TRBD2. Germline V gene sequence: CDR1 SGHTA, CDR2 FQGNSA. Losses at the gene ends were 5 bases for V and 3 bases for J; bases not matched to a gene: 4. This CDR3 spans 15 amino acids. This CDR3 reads CASSEGLAGVYEQYF. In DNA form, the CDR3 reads TGTGCCAGCAGCGAAGGACTAGCGGGAGTCTACGAGCAGTACTTC.

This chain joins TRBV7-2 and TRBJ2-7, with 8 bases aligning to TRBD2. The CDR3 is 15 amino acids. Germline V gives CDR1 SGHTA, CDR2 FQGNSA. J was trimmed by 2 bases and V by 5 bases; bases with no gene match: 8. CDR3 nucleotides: TGTGCCAGCAGCCGATTAGCGGGATCGGCCTACGAGCAGTACTTC. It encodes CASSRLAGSAYEQYF.

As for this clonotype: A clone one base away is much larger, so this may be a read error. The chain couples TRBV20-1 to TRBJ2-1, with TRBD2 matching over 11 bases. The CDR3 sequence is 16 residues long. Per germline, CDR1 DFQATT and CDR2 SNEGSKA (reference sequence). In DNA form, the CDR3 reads TGCGGTGCTAGAGAGCTAAGAACTAGCGGGAGTGGTGAGCAGTTCTTC. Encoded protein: CGARELRTSGSGEQFF.

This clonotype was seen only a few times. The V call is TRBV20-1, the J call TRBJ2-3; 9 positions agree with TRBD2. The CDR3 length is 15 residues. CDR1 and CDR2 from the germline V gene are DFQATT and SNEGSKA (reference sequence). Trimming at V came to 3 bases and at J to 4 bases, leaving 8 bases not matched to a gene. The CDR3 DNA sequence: TGCAGTGCTAGCCCGACTAGCGGATGGGCAGATACGCAGTATTTT. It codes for CSASPTSGWADTQYF.

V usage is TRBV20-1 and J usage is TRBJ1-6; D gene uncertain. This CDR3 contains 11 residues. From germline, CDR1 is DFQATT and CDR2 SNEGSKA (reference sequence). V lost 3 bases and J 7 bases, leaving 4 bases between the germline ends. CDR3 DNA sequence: TGCAGTGCTAGGACCAATTCACCCCTCCACTTT. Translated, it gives CSARTNSPLHF.

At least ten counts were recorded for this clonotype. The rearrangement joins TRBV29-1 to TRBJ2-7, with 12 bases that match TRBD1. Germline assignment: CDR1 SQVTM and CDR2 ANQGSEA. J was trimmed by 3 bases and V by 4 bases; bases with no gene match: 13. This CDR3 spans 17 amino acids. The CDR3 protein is CSVASPGQGAPNYEQYF. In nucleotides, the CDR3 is TGCAGCGTTGCCTCCCCGGGACAGGGGGCCCCTAACTACGAGCAGTACTTC.

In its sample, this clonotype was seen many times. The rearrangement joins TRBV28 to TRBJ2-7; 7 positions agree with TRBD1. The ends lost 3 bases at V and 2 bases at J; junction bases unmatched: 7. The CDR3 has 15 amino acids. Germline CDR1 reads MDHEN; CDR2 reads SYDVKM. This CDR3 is CASSLGTEIPYEQYF. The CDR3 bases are TGTGCCAGCAGTTTGGGGACAGAAATACCCTACGAGCAGTACTTC.

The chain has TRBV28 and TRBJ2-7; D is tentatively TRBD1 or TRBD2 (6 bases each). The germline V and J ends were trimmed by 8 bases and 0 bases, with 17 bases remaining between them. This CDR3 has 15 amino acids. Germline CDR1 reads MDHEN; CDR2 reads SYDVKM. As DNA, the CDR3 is TGTGCCAGCGGGGGGCTTAGAACGAGCTCCTACGAGCAGTACTTC. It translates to CASGGLRTSSYEQYF.

CDR3 amino acids: CASSYRSSDYYEQYF. Written as DNA, the CDR3 is TGTGCCAGCAGTTATAGGTCTAGCGATTACTACGAGCAGTACTTC. This chain links TRBV6-5 with TRBJ2-5; TRBD2 is a possible D gene (6 bases). With the DNA end fitting TRBJ2-7 better, the J assignment may be wrong. The germline gives CDR1 MNHEY, CDR2 SVGAGI. This CDR3 is 15 amino acids long.

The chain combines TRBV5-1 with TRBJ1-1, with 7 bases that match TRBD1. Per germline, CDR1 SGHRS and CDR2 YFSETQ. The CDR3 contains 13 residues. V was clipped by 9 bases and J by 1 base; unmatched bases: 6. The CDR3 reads CATKGAANTEAFF. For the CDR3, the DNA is TGCGCCACCAAGGGGGCGGCGAACACTGAAGCTTTCTTT.

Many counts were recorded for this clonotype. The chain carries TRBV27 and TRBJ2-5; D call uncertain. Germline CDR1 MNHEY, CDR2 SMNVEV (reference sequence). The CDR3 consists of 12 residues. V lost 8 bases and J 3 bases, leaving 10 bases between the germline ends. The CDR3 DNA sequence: TGTGCCAGCTCCGATAGGGAAGAGACCCAGTACTTC. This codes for CASSDREETQYF.

DNA for the CDR3: TGTGCCAGCTCACCCCCGGGACAGGGAGGATACGAGCAGTACTTC. As protein: CASSPPGQGGYEQYF. The chain employs TRBV18 and TRBJ2-7; 9 nucleotides align to TRBD1. The V gene's germline CDR1 is KGHSH and CDR2 LQKENI. There are 15 residues in the CDR3. The ends lost 3 bases at V and 4 bases at J; junction bases unmatched: 7.

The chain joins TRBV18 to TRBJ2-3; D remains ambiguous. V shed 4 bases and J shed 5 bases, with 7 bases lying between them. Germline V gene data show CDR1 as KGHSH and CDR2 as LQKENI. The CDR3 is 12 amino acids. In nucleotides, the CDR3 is TGTGCCAGCTCACAATCGGGAGATACGCAGTATTTT. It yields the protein CASSQSGDTQYF.

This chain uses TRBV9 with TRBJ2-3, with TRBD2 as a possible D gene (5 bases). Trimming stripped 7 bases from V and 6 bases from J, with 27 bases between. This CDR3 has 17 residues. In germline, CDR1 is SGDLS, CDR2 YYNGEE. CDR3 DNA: TGTGCCAGCCCACCTACGGCGGGCTCGGACCCGGGGGATACGCAGTATTTT. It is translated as CASPPTAGSDPGDTQYF. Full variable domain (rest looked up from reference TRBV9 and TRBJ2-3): DSGVTQTPKHLITATGQRVTLRCSPRSGDLSVYWYQQSLDQGLQFLIQYYNGEERAKGNILERFSAQQFPDLHSELNLSSLELGDSALYFCASPPTAGSDPGDTQYFGPGTRLTVL.

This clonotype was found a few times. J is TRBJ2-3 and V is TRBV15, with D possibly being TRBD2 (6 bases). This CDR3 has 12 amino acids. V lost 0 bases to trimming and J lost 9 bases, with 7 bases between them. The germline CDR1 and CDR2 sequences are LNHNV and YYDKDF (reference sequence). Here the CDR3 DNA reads TGTGCCACCAGCAGAGATCGGGAGACGCAGTATTTT. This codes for CATSRDRETQYF.

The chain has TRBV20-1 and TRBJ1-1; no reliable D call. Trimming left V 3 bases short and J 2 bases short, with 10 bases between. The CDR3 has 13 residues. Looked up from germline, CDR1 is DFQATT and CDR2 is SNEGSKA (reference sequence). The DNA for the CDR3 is TGCAGTGCTAGCGGGCATTATAACACTGAAGCTTTCTTT. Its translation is CSASGHYNTEAFF.

The DNA for the CDR3 is TGTGCCACCAGCAGAGGTGGTGAGGACTACGAGCAGTACTTC. This translates into CATSRGGEDYEQYF. This chain uses TRBV15 with TRBJ2-7, with D unresolved. This CDR3 spans 14 amino acids. The V end was cut by 1 base, the J end by 3 bases, with 10 bases between. The V gene's germline CDR1 is LNHNV and CDR2 YYDKDF (reference sequence).

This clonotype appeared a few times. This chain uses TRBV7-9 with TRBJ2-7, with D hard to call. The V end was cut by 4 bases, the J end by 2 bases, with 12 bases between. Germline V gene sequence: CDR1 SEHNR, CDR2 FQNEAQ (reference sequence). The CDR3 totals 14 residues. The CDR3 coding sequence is TGTGCCAGCAGCTCCATTTACCCAACCTACGAGCAGTACTTC. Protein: CASSSIYPTYEQYF. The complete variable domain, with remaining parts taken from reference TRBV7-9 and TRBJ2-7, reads DTGVSQNPRHKITKRGQNVTFRCDPISEHNRLYWYRQTLGQGPEFLTYFQNEAQLEKSRLLSDRFSAERPKGSFSTLEIQRTEQGDSAMYLCASSSIYPTYEQYFGPGTRLTVT.

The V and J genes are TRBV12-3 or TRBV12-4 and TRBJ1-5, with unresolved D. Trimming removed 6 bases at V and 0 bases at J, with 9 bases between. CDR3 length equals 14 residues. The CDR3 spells CASSEGLSNQPQHF. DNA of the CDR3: TGTGCCAGCAGCGAAGGCCTTAGCAATCAGCCCCAGCATTTT.

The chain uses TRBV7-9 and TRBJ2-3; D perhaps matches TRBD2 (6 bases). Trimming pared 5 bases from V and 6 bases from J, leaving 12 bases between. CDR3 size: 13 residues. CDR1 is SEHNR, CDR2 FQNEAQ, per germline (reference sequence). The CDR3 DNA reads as TGTGCCAGCAGCGGTTATGGGGGGGATACGCAGTATTTT. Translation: CASSGYGGDTQYF.

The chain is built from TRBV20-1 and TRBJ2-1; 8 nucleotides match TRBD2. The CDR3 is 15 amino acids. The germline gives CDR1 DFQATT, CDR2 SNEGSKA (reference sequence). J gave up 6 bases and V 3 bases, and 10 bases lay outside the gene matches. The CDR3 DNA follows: TGCAGTGCTAGGGTCCCAAAAGGGACTAGCAATGAGCAGTTCTTC. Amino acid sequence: CSARVPKGTSNEQFF.

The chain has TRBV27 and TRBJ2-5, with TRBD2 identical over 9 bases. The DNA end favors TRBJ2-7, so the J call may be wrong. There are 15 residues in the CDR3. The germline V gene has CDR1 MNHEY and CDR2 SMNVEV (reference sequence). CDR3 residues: CASSSKAGGHYEQYF. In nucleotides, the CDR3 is TGTGCCAGCAGCTCCAAAGCGGGAGGCCACTACGAGCAGTACTTC.

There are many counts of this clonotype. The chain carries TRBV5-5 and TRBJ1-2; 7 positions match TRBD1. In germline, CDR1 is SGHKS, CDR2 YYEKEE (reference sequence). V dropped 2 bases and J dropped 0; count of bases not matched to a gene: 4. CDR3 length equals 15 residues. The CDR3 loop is CASSLGDSANYGYTF. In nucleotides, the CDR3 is TGTGCCAGCAGCTTAGGGGACAGTGCTAACTATGGCTACACCTTC.

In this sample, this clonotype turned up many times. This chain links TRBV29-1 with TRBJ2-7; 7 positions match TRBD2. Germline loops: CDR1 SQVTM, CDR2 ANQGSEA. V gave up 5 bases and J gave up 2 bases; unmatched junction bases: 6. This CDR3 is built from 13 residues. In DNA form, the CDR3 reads TGCAGCGTTCGGGGGGACCTTACCTACGAGCAGTACTTC. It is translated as CSVRGDLTYEQYF.

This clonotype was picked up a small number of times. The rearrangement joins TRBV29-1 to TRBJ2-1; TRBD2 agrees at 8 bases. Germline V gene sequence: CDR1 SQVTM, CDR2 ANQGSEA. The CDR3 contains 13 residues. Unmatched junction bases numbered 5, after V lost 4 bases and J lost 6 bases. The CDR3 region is CSVVSGMVNEQFF. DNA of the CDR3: TGCAGCGTTGTTAGCGGGATGGTCAATGAGCAGTTCTTC.

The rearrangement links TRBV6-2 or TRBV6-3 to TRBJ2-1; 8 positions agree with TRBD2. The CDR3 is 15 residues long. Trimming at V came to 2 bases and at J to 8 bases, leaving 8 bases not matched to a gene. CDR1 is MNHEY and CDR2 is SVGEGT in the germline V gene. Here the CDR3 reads CASSYGASGSDEQFF. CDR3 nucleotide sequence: TGTGCCAGCAGTTACGGGGCTAGCGGGTCCGATGAGCAGTTCTTC.

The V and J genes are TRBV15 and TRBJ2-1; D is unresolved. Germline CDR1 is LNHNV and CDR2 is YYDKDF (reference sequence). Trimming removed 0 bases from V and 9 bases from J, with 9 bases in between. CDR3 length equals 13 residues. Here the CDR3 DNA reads TGTGCCACCAGCAGAGATTTGTATCGTGAGCAGTTCTTC. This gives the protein CATSRDLYREQFF.